These T cell receptor beta chains were read from a single sample in a study of shared clonotypes between healthy human individuals. Sequenced by immunoSEQ multiplex PCR; TCRdb stores in-frame clones only, minus some. The profile shows hundreds of thousands of clones, 95% of them singletons. Specimen: naive CD8+ T cells sorted from blood. The receptor source for this set is a woman in her twenties or thirties in good health. The CDR3 runs from the conserved cysteine through the conserved F or W. D genes are given only for firm matches. Clone size is shown for a subset of rows, as once, few, many or a class of expanded clone.

NA,NA,TRBV7-9,TRBJ1-4,TGTGCCAGCAGCTTAAGCAGGGGCGAGGGAAAACTGTTTTTT,CASSLSRGEGKLFF
NA,NA,TRBV15,TRBJ1-1,TGTGCCACCAGCAAGCGGGGCGGGCACACTGAAGCTTTCTTT,CATSKRGGHTEAFF
NA,NA,TRBV28,TRBJ1-2,TGTGCCACCCGAGGGAACTCCCTCTATGGCTACACCTTC,CATRGNSLYGYTF
NA,TRBD2,TRBV28,TRBJ2-3,TGTGCCAGCAGTCCGAGACTAGCGGGAGGGGGTAACACAGATACGCAGTATTTT,CASSPRLAGGGNTDTQYF
NA,NA,TRBV28,TRBJ1-1,TGTGCCAGCAGAAGGTTACAGGGAATGAACACTGAAGCTTTCTTT,CASRRLQGMNTEAFF
NA,TRBD2,TRBV7-9,TRBJ2-1,TGTGCCAGCAGCTTAACGTCTCTAGCGGACAATGAGCAGTTCTTC,CASSLTSLADNEQFF
once,NA,TRBV19,TRBJ2-7,TGTGCCAGTAGTATCGGGCAGGCCGGCTACGAGCAGTACTTC,CASSIGQAGYEQYF
NA,NA,TRBV25-1,TRBJ2-1,TGTGCCAGCACCCGAGGGGGGAATTACAATGAGCAGTTCTTC,CASTRGGNYNEQFF
NA,NA,TRBV30,TRBJ2-3,TGTGCCTGGAGTGTTGGGGCGGATACGCAGTATTTT,CAWSVGADTQYF
NA,NA,TRBV29-1,TRBJ2-1,TGCAGCGTCTGGGACACGGAGTACAATGAGCAGTTCTTC,CSVWDTEYNEQFF
NA,TRBD2,TRBV28,TRBJ2-1,TGTGCCAGCAGTTCGACTAGCGAGCACCTTTACAATGAGCAGTTCTTC,CASSSTSEHLYNEQFF